This T cell receptor beta chain originates from a study of blood T cell repertoires in COVID-19. In its sample, this clone was seen a few times. The assay was immunoSEQ multiplex PCR, and TCRdb's table has in-frame clones only and misses some. The sample holds 250,000 to 300,000 clones, 84% seen once. The germline V gene has CDR1 SGHVS and CDR2 FNYEAQ. V was cut by 4 bases and J by 3 bases, with 18 bases left in between. The CDR3 contains 17 residues. The clonotype was recovered from a man between 25 and 39 years old with acute COVID-19. V and J are TRBV7-6 and TRBJ1-4; D remains unclear. The sample consisted of PBMCs or T cells enriched from blood (not recorded which). CDR3 in amino acids: CASSSRESTEANEKLFF. In nucleotides, the CDR3 is TGTGCCAGCAGCTCCCGGGAATCCACTGAGGCTAATGAAAAACTGTTTTTT. The full variable domain, completed using reference TRBV7-6 and TRBJ1-4, is GAGVSQSPRYKVTKRGQDVALRCDPISGHVSLYWYRQALGQGPEFLTYFNYEAQQDKSGLPNDRFSAERPEGSISTLTIQRTEQRDSAMYRCASSSRESTEANEKLFFGSGTQLSVL.